This entry lists 10 T cell receptor beta chains sequenced from one sample in a study of Ad26.COV2.S vaccination and SARS-CoV-2 variants. The treatment: about 20 received Ad26.COV2.S at low or high dose, single or two shots; 5 received placebo; per-sample allocation not given. The samples were gathered on day 63 after the first injection of vaccine or placebo. The assay was immunoSEQ multiplex PCR, and TCRdb's table has in-frame clones only and misses some. Of about 440,000 clones in the sample, around 88% were seen once. The specimen was peripheral blood, collected in a trial of Ad26.COV2.S vaccine versus placebo. These receptors were collected from a person aged 18-60 years who received the Ad26.COV2.S COVID-19 vaccine or a placebo.

V gene TRBV5-6 combines with J gene TRBJ2-6, with 7 bases matching TRBD1. V was pared by 5 bases and J by 1 base, with 3 bases of the junction left unmatched. Looked up from germline, CDR1 is SGHDT and CDR2 is YYEEEE. This CDR3 has 15 amino acids. The CDR3 DNA reads as TGTGCCAGCAGGGAACAGGGGTCTGGGGCCAACGTCCTGACTTTC. Encoded protein: CASREQGSGANVLTF.

The chain uses TRBV6-5 and TRBJ1-1; D ambiguous. The CDR3 totals 13 residues. V gave up 6 bases and J gave up 0 bases, with 8 bases separating them. Germline V lookup: CDR1 MNHEY, CDR2 SVGAGI. CDR3 amino acids: CASRHQVNTEAFF. DNA for the CDR3: TGTGCCAGCAGGCATCAAGTGAACACTGAAGCTTTCTTT.

This clone was picked up a small number of times. This chain uses TRBV19 with TRBJ1-5, with 9 bases identical to TRBD1. Trimming at V came to 5 bases and at J to 6 bases, leaving 11 bases not matched to a gene. Germline V CDR1 and CDR2: LNHDA, SQIVND (reference sequence). This CDR3 region has 16 residues. In nucleotides, the CDR3 is TGTGCCAGTAGTCATCGGGACAGGGCGGGGAGTCAGCCCCAGCATTTT. Protein product: CASSHRDRAGSQPQHF.

V usage is TRBV3-1 (or the pseudogene TRBV3-2) and J usage is TRBJ2-7, with D maybe TRBD2 (6 bases). The CDR3 sequence is 16 residues long. Germline V gene lookup returns CDR1 LGHDT and CDR2 YNNKEL (reference sequence). V lost 1 base to trimming and J lost 2 bases, with 15 bases between them. The chain's CDR3 is CASSQAPAGIAYEQYF. The CDR3 bases are TGTGCCAGCAGCCAAGCCCCCGCGGGGATAGCCTACGAGCAGTACTTC.

This CDR3 reads CASSLGGRQETQYF. Written as DNA, the CDR3 is TGTGCCAGCAGCTTAGGCGGGCGGCAAGAGACCCAGTACTTC. The genes are TRBV7-8 and TRBJ2-5; the D gene is possibly TRBD2 (5 bases). CDR1 and CDR2 (germline): SGHVS, FQNEAQ. CDR3 length: 14 amino acids. V lost 1 base, J lost 2 bases, and 8 bases lay in between. Full variable domain (outside the CDR3, taken from reference TRBV7-8 and TRBJ2-5): GAGVSQSPRYKVAKRGQDVALRCDPISGHVSLFWYQQALGQGPEFLTYFQNEAQLDKSGLPSDRFFAERPEGSVSTLKIQRTQQEDSAVYLCASSLGGRQETQYFGPGTRLLVL.

V is TRBV11-2 and J is TRBJ2-7; no firm D call. The CDR3 totals 12 residues. The germline V gene has CDR1 SGHAT and CDR2 FQNNGV. Trimming cost V 2 bases and J 9 bases, with 11 bases left between them. The CDR3: CASSLSTAPQYF. The CDR3 region has the DNA TGTGCCAGCAGCTTATCCACGGCCCCGCAGTACTTC.

A single count supports this clone. At one of its ends the junction is not consistent with the germline gene, which may arise from a read error. This chain links TRBV4-1 with TRBJ2-1; D is perhaps TRBD2 (6 bases). CDR1 is MGHRA, CDR2 YSYEKL, per germline. The CDR3 sequence is 17 residues long. In nucleotides, the CDR3 is TGCGCCAGCAGCCAAGATCGGGCTTTCAGGAGGGATAATGGGCAGTTCTTC. Translation: CASSQDRAFRRDNGQFF.

The table lists this clone with a few counts. V gene TRBV6-2 or TRBV6-3 combines with J gene TRBJ1-2; 10 bases map to TRBD1. The J segment lost 6 bases and the V segment lost 2 bases, leaving 9 bases of the junction unmatched. Germline V CDR1 and CDR2: MNHEY, SVGEGT. CDR3 length: 16 residues. CDR3 DNA: TGTGCCAGCAGTTACACCGGACAGGGGGAAATGGATGGCTACACCTTC. Protein: CASSYTGQGEMDGYTF.

The V call is TRBV19, the J call TRBJ1-6; D perhaps matches TRBD1 (6 bases). V was trimmed by 7 bases and J by 0 bases, leaving 13 bases between them. The CDR3 spans 16 residues. CDR1 LNHDA and CDR2 SQIVND come from the germline V gene (reference sequence). In DNA form, the CDR3 reads TGTGCCAGTACTGCAACAGGGAGCTCCTATAATTCACCCCTCCACTTT. Protein sequence: CASTATGSSYNSPLHF.

V and J are TRBV7-6 and TRBJ2-7, with 8 bases fitting TRBD2. The CDR3 sequence is 14 residues long. Per the germline V gene, CDR1 is SGHVS and CDR2 is FNYEAQ. V lost 6 bases to trimming and J lost 3 bases; unmatched junction nucleotides: 7. The CDR3 here is CASSRGGSLYEQYF. The DNA of the CDR3 is TGTGCCAGCAGTCGGGGGGGCTCGCTCTACGAGCAGTACTTC.